This TCR beta chain came from a study of CD8+CD57+ T cells in acquired aplastic anemia. The CDR3 totals 14 residues. V lost 3 bases and J lost 8, with 11 bases in between. The template for TCR beta VDJ and CDR3 sequence profiling was genomic DNA. TCRdb reprocessed the reads via MiXCR and lists one record per CDR3 protein. Among 130,000 or so distinct CDR3 sequences, more than 35% were seen once, and the ten largest hold roughly 8.4%. In this sample, this clonotype turned up many times. The TCR comes from a human donor in good health, serving as a control. The specimen sequenced was sorted CD4+, CD8+, or CD8+CD57+ T cells (not recorded which) from PBMCs. This rearrangement joins TRBV12-3 or TRBV12-4 to TRBJ1-6; no firm D call. The CDR3 DNA is TGTGCCAGCAGTTTTAATCTACGGGATTCACCCCTCCACTTT. It codes for CASSFNLRDSPLHF.